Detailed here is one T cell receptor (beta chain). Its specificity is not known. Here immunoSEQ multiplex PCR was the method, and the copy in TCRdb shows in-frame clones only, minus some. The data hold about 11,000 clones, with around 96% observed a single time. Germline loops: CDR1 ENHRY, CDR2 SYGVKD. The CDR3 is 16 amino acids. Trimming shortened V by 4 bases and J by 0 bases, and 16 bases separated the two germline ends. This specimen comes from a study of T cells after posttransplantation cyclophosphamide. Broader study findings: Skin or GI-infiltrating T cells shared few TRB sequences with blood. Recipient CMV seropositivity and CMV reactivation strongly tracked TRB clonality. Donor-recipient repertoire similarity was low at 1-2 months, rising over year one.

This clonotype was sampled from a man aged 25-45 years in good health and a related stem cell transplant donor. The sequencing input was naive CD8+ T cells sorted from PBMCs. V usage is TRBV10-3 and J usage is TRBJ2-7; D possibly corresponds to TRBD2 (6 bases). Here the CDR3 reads CAISVGRLSSSYEQYF. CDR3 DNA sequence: TGTGCCATCAGTGTGGGGAGGCTTTCAAGCTCCTACGAGCAGTACTTC.